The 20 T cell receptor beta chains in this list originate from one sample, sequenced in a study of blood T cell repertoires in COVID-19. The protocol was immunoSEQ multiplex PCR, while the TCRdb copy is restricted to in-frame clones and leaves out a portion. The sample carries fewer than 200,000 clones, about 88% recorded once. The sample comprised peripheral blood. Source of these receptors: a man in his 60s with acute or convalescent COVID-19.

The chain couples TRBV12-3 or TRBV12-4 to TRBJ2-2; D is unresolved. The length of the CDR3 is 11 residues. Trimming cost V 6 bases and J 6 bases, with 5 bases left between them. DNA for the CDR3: TGTGCCAGCAGCCCCGCCGGGGAGCTGTTTTTT. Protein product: CASSPAGELFF.

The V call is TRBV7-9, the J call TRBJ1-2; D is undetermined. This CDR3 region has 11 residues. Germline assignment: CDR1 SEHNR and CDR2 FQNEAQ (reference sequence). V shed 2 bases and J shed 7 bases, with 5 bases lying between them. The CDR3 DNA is TGTGCCAGCAGCTTAAGCGTTGGCTACACCTTC. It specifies CASSLSVGYTF.

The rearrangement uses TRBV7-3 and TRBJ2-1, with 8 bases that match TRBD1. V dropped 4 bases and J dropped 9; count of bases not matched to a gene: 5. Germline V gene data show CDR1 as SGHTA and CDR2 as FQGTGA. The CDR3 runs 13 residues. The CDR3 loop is CASSSRGLGEQFF. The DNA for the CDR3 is TGTGCCAGCAGCTCCAGGGGGCTTGGTGAGCAGTTCTTC.

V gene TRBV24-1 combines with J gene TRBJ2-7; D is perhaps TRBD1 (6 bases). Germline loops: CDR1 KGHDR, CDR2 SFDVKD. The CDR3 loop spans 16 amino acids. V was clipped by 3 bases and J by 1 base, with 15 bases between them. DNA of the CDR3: TGTGCCACCAGTGATCCCCCTGCCGGACAGTCCTACGAGCAGTACGTC. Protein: CATSDPPAGQSYEQYV.

This chain's CDR3 is CASSFRGPEKTEAFF. In nucleotides, the CDR3 is TGCGCCAGCAGCTTCAGGGGGCCTGAGAAGACTGAAGCTTTCTTT. The V call is TRBV5-1, the J call TRBJ1-1; 8 positions match TRBD1. The germline gives CDR1 SGHRS, CDR2 YFSETQ. Losses at the gene ends were 2 bases for V and 5 bases for J; bases not matched to a gene: 8. The CDR3 extends over 15 amino acids.

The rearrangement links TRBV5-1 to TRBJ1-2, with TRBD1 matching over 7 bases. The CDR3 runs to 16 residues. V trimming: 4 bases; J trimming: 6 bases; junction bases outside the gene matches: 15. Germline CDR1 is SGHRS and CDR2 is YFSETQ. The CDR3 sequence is CASSHRGQSLGDGYTF. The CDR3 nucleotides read TGCGCCAGCAGCCACCGGGGACAGTCCCTAGGGGATGGCTACACCTTC.

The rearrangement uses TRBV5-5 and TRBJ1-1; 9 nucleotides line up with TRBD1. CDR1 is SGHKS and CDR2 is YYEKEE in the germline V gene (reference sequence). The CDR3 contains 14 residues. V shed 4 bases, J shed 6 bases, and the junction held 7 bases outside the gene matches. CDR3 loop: CASSRTGGIAEAFF. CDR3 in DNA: TGTGCCAGCAGCCGAACAGGGGGCATCGCTGAAGCTTTCTTT.

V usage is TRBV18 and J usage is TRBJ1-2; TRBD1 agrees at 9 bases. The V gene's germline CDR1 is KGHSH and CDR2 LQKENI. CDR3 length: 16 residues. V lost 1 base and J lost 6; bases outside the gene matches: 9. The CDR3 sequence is CASSPLKGQGGNGYTF. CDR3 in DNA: TGTGCCAGCTCACCACTGAAGGGACAGGGAGGAAATGGCTACACCTTC. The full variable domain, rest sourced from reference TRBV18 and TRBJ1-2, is NAGVMQNPRHLVRRRGQEARLRCSPMKGHSHVYWYRQLPEEGLKFMVYLQKENIIDESGMPKERFSAEFPKEGPSILRIQQVVRGDSAAYFCASSPLKGQGGNGYTFGSGTRLTVV.

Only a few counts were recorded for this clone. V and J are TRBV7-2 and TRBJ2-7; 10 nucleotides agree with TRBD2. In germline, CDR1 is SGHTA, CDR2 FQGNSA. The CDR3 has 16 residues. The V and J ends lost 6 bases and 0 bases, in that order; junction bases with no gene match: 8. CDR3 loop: CASSSGLAQSSYEQYF. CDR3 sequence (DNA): TGTGCCAGCAGTTCGGGACTAGCGCAAAGCTCCTACGAGCAGTACTTC.

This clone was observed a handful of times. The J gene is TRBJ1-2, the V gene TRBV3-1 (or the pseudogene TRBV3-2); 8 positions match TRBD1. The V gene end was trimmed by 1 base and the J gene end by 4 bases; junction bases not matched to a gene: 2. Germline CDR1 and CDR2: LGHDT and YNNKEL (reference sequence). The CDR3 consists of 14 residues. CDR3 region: CASSQAGTGYGYTF. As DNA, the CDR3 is TGTGCCAGCAGCCAAGCCGGGACAGGCTATGGCTACACCTTC.

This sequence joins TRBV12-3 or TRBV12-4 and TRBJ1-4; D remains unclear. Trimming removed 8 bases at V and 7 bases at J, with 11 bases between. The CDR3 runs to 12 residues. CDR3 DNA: TGTGCCAGCGGCAATCTGGTTGAAAAACTGTTTTTT. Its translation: CASGNLVEKLFF.

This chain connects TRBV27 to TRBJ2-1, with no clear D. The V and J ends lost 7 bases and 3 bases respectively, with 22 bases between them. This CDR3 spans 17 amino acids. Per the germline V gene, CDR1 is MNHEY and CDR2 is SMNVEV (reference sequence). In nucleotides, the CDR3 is TGTGCCAGCAATCTAAGGTGCGGTTGGATCTTCTACAATGAGCAGTTCTTC. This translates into CASNLRCGWIFYNEQFF.

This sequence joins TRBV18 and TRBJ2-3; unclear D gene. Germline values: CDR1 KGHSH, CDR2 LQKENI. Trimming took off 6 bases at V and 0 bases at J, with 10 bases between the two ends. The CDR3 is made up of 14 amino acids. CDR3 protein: CASSFGSSTDTQYF. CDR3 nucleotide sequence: TGTGCCAGCTCCTTCGGGTCTAGCACAGATACGCAGTATTTT.

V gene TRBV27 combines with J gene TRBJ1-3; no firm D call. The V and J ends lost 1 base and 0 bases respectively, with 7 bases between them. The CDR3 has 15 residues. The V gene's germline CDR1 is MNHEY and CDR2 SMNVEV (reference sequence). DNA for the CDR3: TGTGCCAGCAGTTTATGGGGAGACTCTGGAAACACCATATATTTT. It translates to CASSLWGDSGNTIYF.

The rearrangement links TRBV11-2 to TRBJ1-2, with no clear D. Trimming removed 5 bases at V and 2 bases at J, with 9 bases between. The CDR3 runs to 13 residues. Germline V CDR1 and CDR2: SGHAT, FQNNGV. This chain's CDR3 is CASSPDGNYGYTF. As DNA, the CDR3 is TGTGCCAGCAGCCCCGACGGGAACTATGGCTACACCTTC.

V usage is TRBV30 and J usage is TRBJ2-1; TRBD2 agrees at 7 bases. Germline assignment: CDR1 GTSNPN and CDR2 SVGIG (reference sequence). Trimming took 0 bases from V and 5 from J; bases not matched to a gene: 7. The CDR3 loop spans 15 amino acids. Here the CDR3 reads CAWSVPSGIDNEQFF. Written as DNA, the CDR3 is TGTGCCTGGAGTGTACCCAGCGGGATAGACAATGAGCAGTTCTTC.

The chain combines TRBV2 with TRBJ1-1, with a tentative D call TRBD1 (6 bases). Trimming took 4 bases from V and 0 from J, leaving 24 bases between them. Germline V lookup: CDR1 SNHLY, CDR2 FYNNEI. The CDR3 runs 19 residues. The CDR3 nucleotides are TGTGCCAGCAGTGTCCTAAGGGGGGGATCCAGGTCGATGAACACTGAAGCTTTCTTT. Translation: CASSVLRGGSRSMNTEAFF. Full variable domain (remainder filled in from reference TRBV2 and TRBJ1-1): EPEVTQTPSHQVTQMGQEVILRCVPISNHLYFYWYRQILGQKVEFLVSFYNNEISEKSEIFDDQFSVERPDGSNFTLKIRSTKLEDSAMYFCASSVLRGGSRSMNTEAFFGQGTRLTVV.

The CDR3 spells CASSQGVQRGAYQETQYF. The CDR3 nucleotides read TGTGCCAGCAGCCAAGGGGTCCAGCGGGGGGCGTACCAAGAGACCCAGTACTTC. The V call is TRBV3-1 (or the pseudogene TRBV3-2), the J call TRBJ2-5; 9 positions agree with TRBD2. The CDR3 has 18 residues. J gave up 0 bases and V 1 base, and 9 bases lay outside the gene matches. Per germline, CDR1 LGHDT and CDR2 YNNKEL (reference sequence).

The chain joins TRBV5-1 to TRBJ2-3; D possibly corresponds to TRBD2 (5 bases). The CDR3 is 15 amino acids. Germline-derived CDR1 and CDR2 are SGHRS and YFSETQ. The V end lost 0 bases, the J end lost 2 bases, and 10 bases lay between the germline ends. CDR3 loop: CASSLASGPTDTQYF. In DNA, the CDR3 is TGCGCCAGCAGCTTGGCCAGCGGTCCCACAGATACGCAGTATTTT.

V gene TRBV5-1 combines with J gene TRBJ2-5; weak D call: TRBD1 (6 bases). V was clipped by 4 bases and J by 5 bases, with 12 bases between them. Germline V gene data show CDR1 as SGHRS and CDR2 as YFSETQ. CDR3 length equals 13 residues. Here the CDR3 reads CASSPDRWETQYF. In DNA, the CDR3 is TGCGCCAGCAGCCCGGACAGATGGGAGACCCAGTACTTC.